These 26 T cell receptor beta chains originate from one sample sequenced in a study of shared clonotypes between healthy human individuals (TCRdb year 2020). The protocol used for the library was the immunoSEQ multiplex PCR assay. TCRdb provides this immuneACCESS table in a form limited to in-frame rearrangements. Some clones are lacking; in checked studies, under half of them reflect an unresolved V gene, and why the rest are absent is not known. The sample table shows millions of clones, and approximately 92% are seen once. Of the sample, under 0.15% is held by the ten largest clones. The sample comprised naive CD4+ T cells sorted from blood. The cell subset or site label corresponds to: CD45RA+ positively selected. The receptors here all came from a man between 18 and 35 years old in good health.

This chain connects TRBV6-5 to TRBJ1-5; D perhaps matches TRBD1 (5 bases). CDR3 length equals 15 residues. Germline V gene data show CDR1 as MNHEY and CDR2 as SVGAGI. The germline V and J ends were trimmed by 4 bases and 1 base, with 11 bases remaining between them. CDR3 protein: CASSFGTGSNQPQHF. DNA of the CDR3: TGTGCCAGCAGTTTTGGGACGGGAAGCAATCAGCCCCAGCATTTT.

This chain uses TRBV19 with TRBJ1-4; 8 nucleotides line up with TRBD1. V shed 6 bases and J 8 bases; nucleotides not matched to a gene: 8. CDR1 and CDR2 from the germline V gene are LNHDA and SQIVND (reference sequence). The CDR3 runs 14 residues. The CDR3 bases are TGTGCCAGTAGCTCAGGGGGCGCGGGAGAAAAACTGTTTTTT. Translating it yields CASSSGGAGEKLFF. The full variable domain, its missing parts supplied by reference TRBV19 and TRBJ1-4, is DGGITQSPKYLFRKEGQNVTLSCEQNLNHDAMYWYRQDPGQGLRLIYYSQIVNDFQKGDIAEGYSVSREKKESFPLTVTSAQKNPTAFYLCASSSGGAGEKLFFGSGTQLSVL.

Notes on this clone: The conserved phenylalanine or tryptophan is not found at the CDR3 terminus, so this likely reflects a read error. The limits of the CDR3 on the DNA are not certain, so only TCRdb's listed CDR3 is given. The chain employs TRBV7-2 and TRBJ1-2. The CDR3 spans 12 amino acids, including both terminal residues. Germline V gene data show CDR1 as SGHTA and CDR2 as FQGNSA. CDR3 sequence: CASSYPVGGITV.

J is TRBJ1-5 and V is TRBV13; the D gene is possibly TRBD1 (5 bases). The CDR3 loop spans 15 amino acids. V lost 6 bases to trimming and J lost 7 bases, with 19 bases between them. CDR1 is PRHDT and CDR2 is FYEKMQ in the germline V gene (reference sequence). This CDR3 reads CASRSRGGTAQPQHF. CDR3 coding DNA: TGTGCCAGCAGGTCTAGAGGAGGGACGGCACAGCCCCAGCATTTT.

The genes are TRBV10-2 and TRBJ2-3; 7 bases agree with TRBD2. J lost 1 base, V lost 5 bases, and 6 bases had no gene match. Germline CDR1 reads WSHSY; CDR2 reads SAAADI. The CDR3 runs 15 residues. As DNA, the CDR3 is TGCGCCAGCAGTATAGGCGGGGGAGGCACAGATACGCAGTATTTT. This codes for CASSIGGGGTDTQYF.

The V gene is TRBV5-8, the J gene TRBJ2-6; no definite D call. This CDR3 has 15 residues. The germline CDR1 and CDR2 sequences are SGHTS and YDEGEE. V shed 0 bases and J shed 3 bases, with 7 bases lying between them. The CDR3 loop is CASSLGGLGANVLTF. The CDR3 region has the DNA TGTGCCAGCAGCTTGGGGGGTCTTGGGGCCAACGTCCTGACTTTC.

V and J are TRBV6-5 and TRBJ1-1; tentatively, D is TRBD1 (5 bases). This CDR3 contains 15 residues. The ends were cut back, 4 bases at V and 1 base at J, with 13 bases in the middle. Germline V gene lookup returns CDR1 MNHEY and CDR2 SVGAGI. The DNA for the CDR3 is TGTGCCAGCAGTTTGCTTTATCAGGGGAACACTGAAGCTTTCTTT. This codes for CASSLLYQGNTEAFF.

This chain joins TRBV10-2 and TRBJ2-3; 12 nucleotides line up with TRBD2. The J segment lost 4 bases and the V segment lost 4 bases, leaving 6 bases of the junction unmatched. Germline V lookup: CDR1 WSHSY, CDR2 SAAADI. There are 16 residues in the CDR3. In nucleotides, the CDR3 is TGCGCCAGCAGTGTCCTAGCGGGAGGGGGGGCAGATACGCAGTATTTT. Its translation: CASSVLAGGGADTQYF.

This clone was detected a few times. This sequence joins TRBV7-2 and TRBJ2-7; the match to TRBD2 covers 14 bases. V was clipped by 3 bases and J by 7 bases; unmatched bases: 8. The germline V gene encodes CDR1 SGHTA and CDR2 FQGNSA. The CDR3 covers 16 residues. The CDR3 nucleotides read TGTGCCAGCAGCTTCCCGGGACTAGCGGGAGTATGGGAGCAGTACTTC. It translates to CASSFPGLAGVWEQYF. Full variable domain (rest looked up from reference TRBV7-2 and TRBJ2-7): GAGVSQSPSNKVTEKGKDVELRCDPISGHTALYWYRQSLGQGLEFLIYFQGNSAPDKSGLPSDRFSAERTGGSVSTLTIQRTQQEDSAVYLCASSFPGLAGVWEQYFGPGTRLTVT.

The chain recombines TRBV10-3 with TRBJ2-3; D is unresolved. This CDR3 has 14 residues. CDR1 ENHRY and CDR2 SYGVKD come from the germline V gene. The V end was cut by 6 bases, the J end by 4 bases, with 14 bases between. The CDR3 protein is CAISGLESADTQYF. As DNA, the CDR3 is TGTGCCATCAGCGGTTTGGAAAGCGCAGATACGCAGTATTTT.

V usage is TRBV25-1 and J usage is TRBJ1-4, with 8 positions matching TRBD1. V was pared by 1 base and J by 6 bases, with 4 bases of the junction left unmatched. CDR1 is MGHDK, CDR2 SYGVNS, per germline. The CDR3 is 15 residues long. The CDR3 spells CASSESGQAHEKLFF. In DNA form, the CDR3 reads TGTGCCAGCAGTGAATCGGGACAGGCCCATGAAAAACTGTTTTTT. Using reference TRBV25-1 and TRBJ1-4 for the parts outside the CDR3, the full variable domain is EADIYQTPRYLVIGTGKKITLECSQTMGHDKMYWYQQDPGMELHLIHYSYGVNSTEKGDLSSESTVSRIRTEHFPLTLESARPSHTSQYLCASSESGQAHEKLFFGSGTQLSVL.

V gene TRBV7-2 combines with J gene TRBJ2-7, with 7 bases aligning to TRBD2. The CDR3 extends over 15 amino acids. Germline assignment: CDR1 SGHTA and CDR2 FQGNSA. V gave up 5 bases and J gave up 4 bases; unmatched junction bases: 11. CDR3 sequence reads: CASSPTRAGEYEQYF. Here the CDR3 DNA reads TGTGCCAGCAGCCCCACCCGGGCGGGAGAGTACGAGCAGTACTTC.

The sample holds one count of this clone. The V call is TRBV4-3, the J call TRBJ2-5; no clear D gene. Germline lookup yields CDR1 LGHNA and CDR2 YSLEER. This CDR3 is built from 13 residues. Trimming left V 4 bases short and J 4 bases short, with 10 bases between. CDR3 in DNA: TGCGCCAGCAGCCGGCAGACCTCAGAGACCCAGTACTTC. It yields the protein CASSRQTSETQYF.

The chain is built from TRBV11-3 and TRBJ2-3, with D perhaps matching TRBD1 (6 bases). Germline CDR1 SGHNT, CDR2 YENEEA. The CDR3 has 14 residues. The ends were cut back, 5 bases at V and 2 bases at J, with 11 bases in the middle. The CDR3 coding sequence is TGTGCCAGCAGCCTCGGACAGCCCACAGATACGCAGTATTTT. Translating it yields CASSLGQPTDTQYF.

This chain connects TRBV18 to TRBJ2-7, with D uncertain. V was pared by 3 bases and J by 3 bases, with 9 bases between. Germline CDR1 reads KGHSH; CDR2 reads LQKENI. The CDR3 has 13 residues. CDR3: CASSPKLSYEQYF. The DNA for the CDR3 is TGTGCCAGCTCACCGAAATTGAGCTACGAGCAGTACTTC.

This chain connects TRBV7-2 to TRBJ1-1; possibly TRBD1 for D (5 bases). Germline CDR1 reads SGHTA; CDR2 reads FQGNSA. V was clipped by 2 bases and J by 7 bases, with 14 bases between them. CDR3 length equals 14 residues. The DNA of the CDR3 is TGTGCCAGCAGCTTAATGGGGGGGTCTAGTGAAGCTTTCTTT. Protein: CASSLMGGSSEAFF.

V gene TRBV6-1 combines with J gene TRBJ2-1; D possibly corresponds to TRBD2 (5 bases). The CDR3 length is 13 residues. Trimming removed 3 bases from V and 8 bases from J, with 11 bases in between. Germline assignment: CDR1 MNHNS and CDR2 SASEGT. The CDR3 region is CASSDLPGDEQFF. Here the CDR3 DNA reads TGTGCCAGCAGTGACCTCCCCGGGGATGAGCAGTTCTTC.

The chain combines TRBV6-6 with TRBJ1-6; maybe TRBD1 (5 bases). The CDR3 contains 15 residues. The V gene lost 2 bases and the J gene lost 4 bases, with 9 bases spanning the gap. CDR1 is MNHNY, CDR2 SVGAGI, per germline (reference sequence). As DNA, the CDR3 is TGTGCCAGCAGTTACCCTGACAGTTATAATTCACCCCTCCACTTT. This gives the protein CASSYPDSYNSPLHF.

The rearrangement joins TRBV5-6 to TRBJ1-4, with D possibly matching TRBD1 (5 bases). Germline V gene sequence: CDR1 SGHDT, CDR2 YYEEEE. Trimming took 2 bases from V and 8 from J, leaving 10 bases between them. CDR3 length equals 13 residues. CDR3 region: CASSFSGREKLFF. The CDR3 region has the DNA TGTGCCAGCAGCTTTTCAGGGCGGGAAAAACTGTTTTTT.

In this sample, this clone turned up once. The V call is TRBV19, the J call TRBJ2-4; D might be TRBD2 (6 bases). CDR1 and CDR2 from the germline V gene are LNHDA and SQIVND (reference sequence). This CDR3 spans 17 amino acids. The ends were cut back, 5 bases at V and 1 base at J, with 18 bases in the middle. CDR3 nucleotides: TGTGCCAGTAGTTACCCCGGGGGAGCGTTGGCCAAAAACATTCAGTACTTC. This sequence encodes CASSYPGGALAKNIQYF.

Written as DNA, the CDR3 is TGTGCCAGCACGCGACCGGGACAGGGAAATTCACCCCTCCACTTT. It encodes CASTRPGQGNSPLHF. The chain recombines TRBV2 with TRBJ1-6, with TRBD1 matching over 9 bases. J was trimmed by 7 bases and V by 7 bases; bases with no gene match: 8. From germline, CDR1 is SNHLY and CDR2 FYNNEI. CDR3 length: 15 residues. Full variable domain (outside the CDR3, taken from reference TRBV2 and TRBJ1-6): EPEVTQTPSHQVTQMGQEVILRCVPISNHLYFYWYRQILGQKVEFLVSFYNNEISEKSEIFDDQFSVERPDGSNFTLKIRSTKLEDSAMYFCASTRPGQGNSPLHFGNGTRLTVT.

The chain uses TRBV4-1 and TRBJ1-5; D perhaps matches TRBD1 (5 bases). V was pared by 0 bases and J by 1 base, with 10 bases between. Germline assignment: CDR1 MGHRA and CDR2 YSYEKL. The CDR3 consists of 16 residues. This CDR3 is CASSQEGGESNQPQHF. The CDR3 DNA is TGCGCCAGCAGCCAAGAGGGAGGGGAAAGCAATCAGCCCCAGCATTTT.

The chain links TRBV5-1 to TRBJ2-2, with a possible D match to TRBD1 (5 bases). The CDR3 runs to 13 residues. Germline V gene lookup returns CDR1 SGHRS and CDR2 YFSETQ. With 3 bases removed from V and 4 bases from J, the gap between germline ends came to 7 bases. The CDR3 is CASSSGLTGELFF. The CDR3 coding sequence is TGCGCCAGCAGCTCAGGGCTCACCGGGGAGCTGTTTTTT.

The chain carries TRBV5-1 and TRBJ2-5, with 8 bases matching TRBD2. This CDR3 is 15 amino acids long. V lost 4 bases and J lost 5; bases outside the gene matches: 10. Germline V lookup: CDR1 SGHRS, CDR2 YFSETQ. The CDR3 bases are TGCGCCAGCAGCAACGAGGGCGGGAGGTCGGAGACCCAGTACTTC. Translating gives CASSNEGGRSETQYF.

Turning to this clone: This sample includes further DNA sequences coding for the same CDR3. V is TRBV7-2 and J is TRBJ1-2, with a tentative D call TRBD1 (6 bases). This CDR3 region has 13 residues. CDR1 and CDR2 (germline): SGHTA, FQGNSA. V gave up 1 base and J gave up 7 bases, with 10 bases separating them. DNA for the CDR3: TGTGCCAGCAGCTTAGACAGGGCGGGTGGCTACACCTTC. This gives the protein CASSLDRAGGYTF.

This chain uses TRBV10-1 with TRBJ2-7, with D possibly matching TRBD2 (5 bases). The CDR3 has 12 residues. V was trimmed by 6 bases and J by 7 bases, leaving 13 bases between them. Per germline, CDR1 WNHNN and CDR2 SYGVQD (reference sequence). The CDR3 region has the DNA TGCGCCAGCAGCACGACGGGCGGGGAGCAGTACTTC. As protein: CASSTTGGEQYF.